The next 2 T cell receptor beta chains were all read from a single sample in a study of persistence of HIV-infected CD4 T cells. This was the immunoSEQ version 4 assay in survey mode. Measured with immunoSEQ multiplex PCR; TCRdb has only the in-frame clones, and not every one. The data show around 40,000 clones, 89% seen once. These TCRs' antigens remain unknown. Anti-CD3/anti-CD28 beads served as a nonspecific positive control stimulus. CD4+ T cells upregulating both CD40 ligand and CD69 were sorted as responding cells. The specimen comprised CD4+ T cells sorted from PBMCs after approximately 19-hour stimulation, sampled from a patient who received antiretroviral therapy. The source of these receptors is an adult man with HIV who was CMV-seropositive.

This chain links TRBV5-8 with TRBJ1-4; D not resolved. CDR3 size: 18 residues. The V gene's germline CDR1 is SGHTS and CDR2 YDEGEE. V lost 0 bases and J 0 bases, leaving 15 bases between the germline ends. Written as DNA, the CDR3 is TGTGCCAGCAGCTTGGCGGGGATCGGAAGTGCAACTAATGAAAAACTGTTTTTT. It specifies CASSLAGIGSATNEKLFF.

The chain carries TRBV3-1 (or the pseudogene TRBV3-2) and TRBJ2-3; 14 bases align to TRBD2. Losses at the gene ends were 10 bases for V and 2 bases for J; bases not matched to a gene: 5. Germline V lookup: CDR1 LGHDT, CDR2 YNNKEL (reference sequence). CDR3 size: 15 residues. The CDR3 nucleotides are TGTGCCACCGGGACTAGCGGGGGACCCACAGATACGCAGTATTTT. This encodes CATGTSGGPTDTQYF.